The subject of this entry is one TCR beta chain. RNA amounts of roughly 0.45 to 1 ug underwent reverse transcription with random hexamers. Coverage of TCR beta CDR3 amplification by immunoSEQ multiplex PCR extended to 54 Vbeta and 13 Jbeta. TCRdb reprocessed the immunoSEQ multiplex PCR reads with MiXCR, giving one entry per CDR3 protein. The sample contains 150,000 to 200,000 distinct CDR3 sequences, about 93% of which appear only once. These data originate in a study of CD8 T cells in Susac syndrome. Between the trimmed V and J ends, which lost 5 bases and 4 bases, there was a span of 14 bases. Germline assignment: CDR1 KGHSH and CDR2 LQKENI. The CDR3 is 14 amino acids.

The receptor was derived from a human donor in good health. The sample comprised CD4+ T cells from PBMCs. The rearrangement links TRBV18 to TRBJ1-2; possibly TRBD1 for D (5 bases). The CDR3 is CASSGGRVIYGYTF. CDR3 nucleotides: TGTGCCAGCTCAGGAGGCAGGGTGATCTATGGCTACACCTTC.